This TCR beta chain is drawn from a study of T cell repertoires in cytomegalovirus infection. The wider study: Recently identified HLA-C-restricted CMV epitopes were used, and well-studied HLA-B-restricted CMV epitopes were used as well. Indicated by public TCR beta signatures were CMV infection and matching HLA type.

TCRdb analysed the reads with MiXCR anew, one entry per CDR3 protein. The table includes around 800,000 distinct CDR3 sequences, 32% detected once. In the case of this clonotype: Antigen: not known.

Looked up from germline, CDR1 is SNHLY and CDR2 is FYNNEI. This CDR3 is 15 amino acids long. V dropped 4 bases and J dropped 6 bases, with 16 bases sitting between them. V usage is TRBV2 and J usage is TRBJ2-1; D possibly corresponds to TRBD1 (5 bases). The source of this sequence is a human donor in good health (CMV status not recorded). Some clones in this sample may be carry-over from other donors' samples. Sample: cultured CD8+ T cells from PBMCs, taken from culture after CMV antigen stimulation. Written as DNA, the CDR3 is TGTGCCAGCAGTGGAGCATGGGGCAGGATCAATGAGCAGTTCTTC. Its translation: CASSGAWGRINEQFF.